The clone carrying this TCR beta chain was counted only a few times. This record comes from a study of shared T cell receptors in the human thymus. Profiled with immunoSEQ multiplex PCR; TCRdb holds only in-frame clones, not every one. This sample carries 700,000 to 750,000 clones, roughly 85% of them seen once, and the ten largest clones take 0.008% to 0.011%. The CDR3 totals 14 residues. Trimming removed 6 bases from V and 3 bases from J; junction bases left unmatched: 2. The germline CDR1 and CDR2 sequences are LNHDA and SQIVND (reference sequence). A further study also used this sample, focusing on human thymus T cells. As that report states: Those donating were healthy Finnish infants in corrective surgery for congenital heart defects. Resections that were taken during corrective heart surgery supplied the thymus tissue. There appeared to be biased usage of V and J genes in thymic and blood repertoires. Related research found strongly overlapping thymic repertoires in unrelated individuals.

This rearrangement joins TRBV19 to TRBJ2-3, with TRBD1 matching over 11 bases. Source material: thymocytes. The clonotype was recovered from a girl under two years old with a congenital heart defect. The CDR3 DNA is TGTGCCAGTAGGGGACAGGGGGTAACAGATACGCAGTATTTT. It specifies CASRGQGVTDTQYF.